One and the same sample provided the 8 T cell receptor beta chains below, sequenced in a study of T cell responses to AZD1222 COVID-19 vaccine. The assay was immunoSEQ multiplex PCR, and TCRdb's table has in-frame clones only and misses some. Of fewer than 120,000 clones detected, less than 95% appear once; the ten largest clones hold 2.9%. The input for sequencing was peripheral blood, taken 28 days after the second AZD1222 dose. The receptors were gathered from an adult who received the AZD1222 COVID-19 vaccine.

The rearrangement joins TRBV25-1 to TRBJ1-1, with 8 bases aligning to TRBD1. V trimming: 3 bases; J trimming: 5 bases; junction bases outside the gene matches: 5. Germline V CDR1 and CDR2: MGHDK, SYGVNS. The CDR3 length is 14 residues. The CDR3 is CASSDQGARTEAFF. The CDR3 nucleotides read TGTGCCAGCAGTGATCAGGGGGCAAGGACTGAAGCTTTCTTT. Full variable domain (remainder filled in from reference TRBV25-1 and TRBJ1-1): EADIYQTPRYLVIGTGKKITLECSQTMGHDKMYWYQQDPGMELHLIHYSYGVNSTEKGDLSSESTVSRIRTEHFPLTLESARPSHTSQYLCASSDQGARTEAFFGQGTRLTVV.

In nucleotides, the CDR3 is TGTGCCAGCAGCCTAAGGGGGACAGGGGGCGGAGAGGGCTACACCTTC. Its translation: CASSLRGTGGGEGYTF. The V and J genes are TRBV3-1 (or the pseudogene TRBV3-2) and TRBJ1-2; TRBD1 matches 12 bases. V gave up 4 bases and J gave up 8 bases; unmatched junction bases: 11. CDR1 is LGHDT and CDR2 is YNNKEL in the germline V gene (reference sequence). This CDR3 is 16 amino acids long.

The chain recombines TRBV20-1 with TRBJ2-7, with D possibly being TRBD2 (5 bases). The CDR3 spans 13 residues. V gave up 3 bases and J gave up 6 bases, with 15 bases separating them. Looked up from germline, CDR1 is DFQATT and CDR2 is SNEGSKA (reference sequence). CDR3 coding DNA: TGCAGTGCTAGTCGGGATCCAGTATCCGAGCAGTACTTC. Translated, it gives CSASRDPVSEQYF.

Here the CDR3 DNA reads TGTGCCAGCAGCCCTCGCACAGATACGCAGTATTTT. Translated, it gives CASSPRTDTQYF. The chain has TRBV13 and TRBJ2-3; the D is unclear. The CDR3 is 12 residues long. Germline V gene lookup returns CDR1 PRHDT and CDR2 FYEKMQ (reference sequence). The V and J ends lost 5 bases and 1 base respectively, with 4 bases between them.

This chain links TRBV27 with TRBJ1-1, with 7 bases identical to TRBD1. CDR1 and CDR2 from the germline V gene are MNHEY and SMNVEV (reference sequence). V lost 7 bases, J lost 4 bases, and 9 bases stayed unmatched. CDR3 length: 14 amino acids. CDR3 nucleotides: TGTGCCAGCAAGAAGGGGGCAGGGGCCACTGAAGCTTTCTTT. The encoded protein is CASKKGAGATEAFF.

The genes are TRBV29-1 and TRBJ1-1; 11 nucleotides agree with TRBD1. V was pared by 7 bases and J by 4 bases, with 5 bases of the junction left unmatched. The CDR3 totals 13 residues. Germline CDR1 and CDR2: SQVTM and ANQGSEA. The CDR3 DNA sequence: TGCAGCGCCCGGGACAGGGGGTCCACTGAAGCTTTCTTT. Amino acids: CSARDRGSTEAFF.

The chain recombines TRBV27 with TRBJ1-1; D call uncertain. In germline, CDR1 is MNHEY, CDR2 SMNVEV (reference sequence). This CDR3 contains 13 residues. Trimming cost V 5 bases and J 0 bases, with 7 bases left between them. As DNA, the CDR3 is TGTGCCAGCAGTATCTCGTTGAACACTGAAGCTTTCTTT. Translation gives CASSISLNTEAFF.

The chain uses TRBV6-5 and TRBJ2-7; D is perhaps TRBD2 (5 bases). The CDR3 has 14 amino acids. V was pared by 4 bases and J by 2 bases, with 12 bases between. The germline CDR1 and CDR2 sequences are MNHEY and SVGAGI. Here the CDR3 DNA reads TGTGCCAGCAGTTCTCTACTAGACGCCTACGAGCAGTACTTC. This gives the protein CASSSLLDAYEQYF.